This paragraph covers one T cell receptor (beta chain) sequence. In the original workflow: Amplification of reference gene primers was used by the study to estimate nucleated cell counts. Clones were read by immunoSEQ multiplex PCR, and TCRdb kept only the in-frame ones, dropping some. That table supplies the V and J calls and clone size; D and trimming were determined from the DNA. The table has about 260,000 clones, approximately 84% seen once. The germline CDR1 and CDR2 sequences are SGHRS and YFSETQ. V gave up 4 bases and J gave up 11 bases; unmatched junction bases: 9. The CDR3 sequence is 13 residues long. The data stem from a study of blood T cell repertoires in COVID-19. Study overall: Spain, Italy and the United States supplied samples that represented acute and convalescent COVID-19.

The sequenced material came from peripheral blood. The chain combines TRBV5-1 with TRBJ2-3; 8 bases align to TRBD1. The clonotype originates from a human donor in a cohort sampled during active COVID-19. The CDR3 DNA reads TGCGCCAGCAGCGGGGACAGGTCATATAGGCAGTATTTT. Protein sequence: CASSGDRSYRQYF.